This TCR beta chain was recorded in a study of blood T cell repertoires in COVID-19 (dated by TCRdb to about 2020). The study in broad terms: Collaborator samples came from the United States, Italy and Spain and covered acute and convalescent phases of COVID-19. The prospective study material was composed of cDNA or gDNA derived from T cells, B-cell-depleted T cells, or PBMCs. The dataset comprised deeply sampled blood TCRbeta repertoires from subjects exposed to, actively infected with, or recovered from COVID-19. The repertoires were released in a freely available public database intended as a resource for research on the immune response to SARS-CoV-2. The samples were drawn from the first 160 participants of the ongoing ImmuneRACE study and from 1,200 or so subjects provided by 6 global collaborators. Nearly every sample came with metadata listing a de-identified subject ID, COVID-19 status, age in years and sex. HLA class I and class II types, where available, came from metadata supplied by the sample provider rather than from assay-based typing. What the study reported, not specific to this receptor: The amount of clinical and demographic metadata varied by source and participant and was provided uncurated.

At the junction V is shortened by 6 bases and J by 5 bases; bases outside the gene matches: 5. From the germline V gene, CDR1 is SNHLY and CDR2 is FYNNEI. The CDR3 holds 14 amino acids from the cysteine to the phenylalanine. Solely the CDR3 DNA is kept, with 42 bases framed from the first base. Turning to this clone: What this receptor recognizes is not known. Base qualities are not at hand, and no much larger clone is one base apart.

The immunoSEQ Assay, a bias-controlled multiplex PCR, was used to amplify TCRbeta CDR3 regions from genomic DNA. Per the source publication's procedure: The number of nucleated cells in each sample was estimated from the amplification of reference gene primers within the assay. Sequence reads were collapsed and filtered to measure the absolute abundance of every unique TCRbeta CDR3 rearrangement. For each sample, productive Simpson clonality was calculated as the square root of Simpson's diversity index across productive rearrangements. What TCRdb holds here is the immuneACCESS table cut down to in-frame rearrangements. Part of the clones is not present; checked against another copy, under half of the missing clones reflect an unresolved V gene, and the others are unexplained. V and J calls plus clone size are reproduced from that table; the DNA served to infer D and trimming. In this sample the table shows fewer than 350,000 clones, roughly 86% of which occur a single time. Jointly, the top ten make up about 8.5% of the sample.

Collaborating institutions collected whole blood in K2EDTA tubes following their own protocols. For TCRbeta analysis, collaborator samples were shipped as frozen whole blood, as isolated PBMCs, or as DNA extracted from either sample type. The origin of this receptor is a man aged 18 to 30 with active or convalescent COVID-19. The chain links TRBV2 with TRBJ1-5, and 9 bases in between align with TRBD1. Sequencing was done on a sample of peripheral blood. The nucleotide sequence reads as follows: TGTGCCAGCAGGAGGACAGGGGAAGATCAGCCCCAGCATTTT. This codes for CASRRTGEDQPQHF. Extended through the reference TRBV2 and TRBJ1-5 proteins, this CDR3 yields the full variable domain: EPEVTQTPSHQVTQMGQEVILRCVPISNHLYFYWYRQILGQKVEFLVSFYNNEISEKSEIFDDQFSVERPDGSNFTLKIRSTKLEDSAMYFCASRRTGEDQPQHFGDGTRLSIL.